This T cell receptor (beta chain) appears in the sequencing data of a study of shared clonotypes between healthy human individuals. Germline V lookup: CDR1 MDHEN, CDR2 SYDVKM. Trimming took off 5 bases at V and 3 bases at J, with 19 bases between the two ends. This CDR3 has 17 residues. Generated by immunoSEQ multiplex PCR, the TCRdb table keeps only in-frame clones and is missing some. The table lists millions of clones, 95% of them singletons. This TCR was recovered from a man between 18 and 35 years old in good health. The genes are TRBV28 and TRBJ1-4; perhaps TRBD1 as D (5 bases). Sequenced sample: naive CD4+ T cells sorted from blood. Documented subset: CD45RA+ positively selected. The CDR3 region has the DNA TGTGCCAGCAGTAACGCAAGGAAGGGACGGTCTAATGAAAAACTGTTTTTT. It is translated as CASSNARKGRSNEKLFF.